The entry that follows covers one TCR beta chain sequence. The target antigen is unknown. The sample is drawn from a study of multiple sclerosis patients with progressive multifocal leukoencephalopathy. CDR3 length: 13 residues. Germline assignment: CDR1 SGHVS and CDR2 FNYEAQ. Trimming pared 5 bases from V and 5 bases from J, leaving 12 bases between. Time point defined: time of PML onset. Natalizumab-treated patients developed PML between roughly 16 and 60 months into natalizumab therapy. Synthetic inline TR CDR3 controls covering all V-J pairings were spiked into each PCR. The table came from immunoSEQ multiplex PCR; TCRdb's copy has only in-frame clones and leaves some out. The sample shows 31,000 or so clones, approximately 90% of them seen only once. Whole-study findings and limits: The findings' link to JC virus versus immunocompromise remained uncertain.

This TCR derives from a woman in her thirties or forties with progressive multifocal leukoencephalopathy. V gene TRBV7-6 combines with J gene TRBJ2-5, with D possibly being TRBD1 or TRBD2 (5 bases each). The specimen was PBMCs, collected from a patient treated with natalizumab. In nucleotides, the CDR3 is TGTGCCAGCAGCCCGGGACCGATGGAGACCCAGTACTTC. It codes for CASSPGPMETQYF.